Following are 24 T cell receptor beta chains from one sample sequenced in a study of regulatory T cells in long-lasting Graves disease. Sample time point: newly diagnosed GD, antithyroid drugs for less than 3 months. Isolated PBMC RNA provided the starting material for the TCR library. Arm-PCR with iRepertoire HTBI primers amplified the CDR3 regions for these TCR beta libraries. Each CDR3 protein is one row after TCRdb ran MiXCR on the multiplex PCR reads. Among about 240,000 distinct CDR3 sequences listed, around 20% were seen once. This sample comprised peripheral blood mononuclear cells (PBMCs), obtained at new diagnosis, from a patient treated with antithyroid drugs. These receptors all come from a female donor with Graves disease.

Many counts were recorded for this clonotype. V usage is TRBV7-9 and J usage is TRBJ1-5; possibly TRBD1 for D (5 bases). The V gene lost 6 bases and the J gene lost 6 bases, with 18 bases spanning the gap. Germline V gives CDR1 SEHNR, CDR2 FQNEAQ (reference sequence). The CDR3 length is 15 residues. CDR3 in DNA: TGTGCCAGCAGTTACGGGACCAGTACCACTCAGCCCCAGCATTTT. Translation: CASSYGTSTTQPQHF.

This clonotype occurred many times. The J gene is TRBJ2-2, the V gene TRBV20-1; TRBD1 matches 9 bases. Germline V gene lookup returns CDR1 DFQATT and CDR2 SNEGSKA (reference sequence). J gave up 2 bases and V 6 bases, and 4 bases lay outside the gene matches. CDR3 length: 14 amino acids. The CDR3 coding sequence is TGCAGTGCAAAGGGACAGGGAAACACCGGGGAGCTGTTTTTT. Its protein is CSAKGQGNTGELFF.

This clonotype occurred many times. The rearrangement links TRBV12-3 or TRBV12-4 to TRBJ2-5, with D perhaps matching TRBD1 (6 bases). The CDR3 has 14 amino acids. V gave up 6 bases and J gave up 1 base, with 12 bases separating them. The CDR3 coding sequence is TGTGCCAGCAGCCATCCGGACAGCCAAGAGACCCAGTACTTC. Amino acids: CASSHPDSQETQYF.

As concerns this clonotype: A much larger clone differs from this one at a single base, so this may be a read error. The chain carries TRBV14 and TRBJ2-7; TRBD1 agrees at 7 bases. Unmatched junction bases numbered 22, after V lost 1 base and J lost 7 bases. This CDR3 contains 19 residues. CDR1 and CDR2 (germline): SGHDN, FVKESK. Here the CDR3 DNA reads TGTGCCAGCAGCCAAGCGGATTGGGAACAGGGGCCCTCCTACAATGAGCAGTACTTC. Protein product: CASSQADWEQGPSYNEQYF.

The rearrangement uses TRBV12-3 or TRBV12-4 and TRBJ1-1; D ambiguous. There are 12 residues in the CDR3. V lost 3 bases to trimming and J lost 8 bases, with 10 bases between them. The CDR3 here is CASSFGVGEAFF. The CDR3 nucleotides are TGTGCCAGCAGTTTCGGGGTAGGAGAAGCTTTCTTT.

This clonotype was seen many times. The genes are TRBV9 and TRBJ1-3, with D possibly being TRBD1 (5 bases). Germline CDR1 reads SGDLS; CDR2 reads YYNGEE. Trimming pared 0 bases from V and 2 bases from J, leaving 15 bases between. The CDR3 loop spans 17 amino acids. This CDR3 reads CASSVGGWGGTGNTIYF. Written as DNA, the CDR3 is TGTGCCAGCAGCGTAGGAGGGTGGGGGGGAACTGGAAACACCATATATTTT.

The chain uses TRBV9 and TRBJ2-3, with 8 positions matching TRBD1. Germline lookup yields CDR1 SGDLS and CDR2 YYNGEE. The trim removed 0 bases at V and 4 bases at J, leaving 4 bases unmatched. The CDR3 contains 15 residues. This CDR3 reads CASSVATGGPDTQYF. CDR3 coding DNA: TGTGCCAGCAGCGTAGCCACAGGGGGGCCAGATACGCAGTATTTT.

There are many counts of this clonotype. V usage is TRBV27 and J usage is TRBJ1-1; maybe TRBD1 (5 bases). V gave up 1 base and J gave up 0 bases, with 15 bases separating them. The CDR3 totals 17 residues. The germline gives CDR1 MNHEY, CDR2 SMNVEV (reference sequence). The CDR3 bases are TGTGCCAGCAGTTTATGGTTTGGTGGGGGAATGAACACTGAAGCTTTCTTT. Its translation: CASSLWFGGGMNTEAFF.

This clonotype was picked up many times. CDR3 coding DNA: TGTGCCAGCTCCCACGGGACGGCCACTGAAGCTTTCTTT. Its protein product is CASSHGTATEAFF. This chain uses TRBV18 with TRBJ1-1, with D tentatively TRBD1 (5 bases). The CDR3 sequence is 13 residues long. Germline CDR1 and CDR2: KGHSH and LQKENI. V was cut by 6 bases and J by 4 bases, with 12 bases left in between.

Of note for this clonotype: A much larger clone lies one base from this, so it may be a read error. This chain uses TRBV29-1 with TRBJ2-3, with 12 bases identical to TRBD2. The tail of the sequence fits TRBJ2-7 better, so the J call may be wrong. Germline loops: CDR1 SQVTM, CDR2 ANQGSEA. This CDR3 spans 15 amino acids. The CDR3 DNA follows: TGCAGCGTTGAAGGGCTAGCGGGAGGGGACAATGAGCAGTACTTC. Its translation is CSVEGLAGGDNEQYF.

This clonotype was seen only a few times. The CDR3 DNA follows: TGTGCCAGCGGATCCGGGGTAGTAACTAATGAGCAGTTCTTC. Translated: CASGSGVVTNEQFF. The rearrangement uses TRBV6-1 and TRBJ2-1; the D gene is possibly TRBD2 (5 bases). Germline V gives CDR1 MNHNS, CDR2 SASEGT. The CDR3 extends over 14 amino acids. V lost 8 bases and J 7 bases, leaving 18 bases between the germline ends.

This chain links TRBV12-3 or TRBV12-4 with TRBJ2-1, with TRBD2 matching over 12 bases. This CDR3 spans 15 amino acids. V lost 3 bases, J lost 8 bases, and 5 bases stayed unmatched. The CDR3 here is CASSFASGGAYEQFF. The CDR3, as DNA: TGTGCCAGCAGTTTCGCTAGCGGGGGGGCATATGAGCAGTTCTTC.

This clonotype was counted at least ten times. The chain combines TRBV18 with TRBJ1-1; D gene ambiguous. The ends were cut back, 0 bases at V and 6 bases at J, with 8 bases in the middle. The CDR3 runs to 13 residues. Germline CDR1 is KGHSH and CDR2 is LQKENI. As DNA, the CDR3 is TGTGCCAGCTCACCACCCACCCGGTCTGAAGCTTTCTTT. Its protein is CASSPPTRSEAFF.

About this clonotype itself: This is likely an artifact of a read error, given a far larger clone one base away. This rearrangement joins TRBV7-9 to TRBJ2-1, with 10 nucleotides matching TRBD1. The CDR3 covers 17 residues. From germline, CDR1 is SEHNR and CDR2 FQNEAQ (reference sequence). The CDR3 spells CASSYQGGTGAYNGQFF. The CDR3, as DNA: TGTGCCAGCAGCTACCAGGGGGGGACAGGGGCATACAATGGGCAGTTCTTC.

This clonotype was observed a handful of times. J is TRBJ2-1 and V is TRBV4-1; 9 bases align to TRBD1. Trimming removed 8 bases from V and 7 bases from J; junction bases left unmatched: 9. CDR1 and CDR2 (germline): MGHRA, YSYEKL. This CDR3 comprises 14 residues. CDR3 sequence: CASASGQGLNEQFF. Here the CDR3 DNA reads TGCGCCAGCGCCTCGGGACAGGGACTAAATGAGCAGTTCTTC.

The sample holds many counts of this clonotype. The genes are TRBV2 and TRBJ1-1; the D gene is possibly TRBD1 (5 bases). CDR3 length: 14 amino acids. The V end lost 4 bases, the J end lost 7 bases, and 16 bases lay between the germline ends. Germline V lookup: CDR1 SNHLY, CDR2 FYNNEI. This chain's CDR3 is CASSALGEPLEAFF. The CDR3 coding sequence is TGTGCCAGCAGTGCATTGGGGGAACCTCTTGAAGCTTTCTTT.

Of note for this clonotype: It is likely a read error: a sequence one base away is far more abundant. This rearrangement joins TRBV20-1 to TRBJ2-4, with D perhaps TRBD1 (6 bases). CDR3 length: 15 residues. Trimming stripped 1 base from V and 13 bases from J, with 23 bases between. The V gene's germline CDR1 is DFQATT and CDR2 SNEGSKA (reference sequence). The CDR3 coding sequence is TGCAGTGCTAGAGGTTCAGGGGATGCCTACAATGAGCAGTACTTC. It specifies CSARGSGDAYNEQYF.

This clonotype has at least ten counts. The CDR3 nucleotides are TGTGCCAGCAGCGGGACAGGGGGCGTGGGGGGCTACACCTTC. Amino acids: CASSGTGGVGGYTF. V is TRBV7-2 and J is TRBJ1-2; 12 bases are a match to TRBD1. Germline V gives CDR1 SGHTA, CDR2 FQGNSA. The V gene end was trimmed by 5 bases and the J gene end by 8 bases; junction bases not matched to a gene: 6. The CDR3 extends over 14 amino acids.

This clonotype appeared many times. The J gene is TRBJ2-2, the V gene TRBV12-3 or TRBV12-4, with D possibly matching TRBD1 (6 bases). The CDR3 totals 14 residues. V was shortened by 4 bases and J by 4 bases, with 10 bases between the two germline ends. Here the CDR3 reads CASSSGVSTGELFF. The DNA of the CDR3 is TGTGCCAGCAGTTCAGGGGTTTCCACCGGGGAGCTGTTTTTT.

The table lists this clonotype with a few counts. The rearrangement links TRBV4-3 to TRBJ2-1; 12 bases line up with TRBD2. Germline CDR1 LGHNA, CDR2 YSLEER. The CDR3 is 18 residues long. Trimming took 0 bases from V and 6 from J; bases not matched to a gene: 9. The CDR3: CASSQDPLAGGPINEQFF. In DNA, the CDR3 is TGCGCCAGCAGCCAAGATCCTCTAGCGGGAGGGCCTATCAATGAGCAGTTCTTC.

This clonotype was seen ten or more times. The chain joins TRBV20-1 to TRBJ1-1, with a possible D match to TRBD1 (5 bases). Trimming shortened V by 5 bases and J by 5 bases, and 15 bases separated the two germline ends. The CDR3 sequence is 13 residues long. The germline gives CDR1 DFQATT, CDR2 SNEGSKA (reference sequence). For the CDR3, the DNA is TGCAGTGCTGGAGGGGCAGGGTGGACTGAAGCTTTCTTT. Protein: CSAGGAGWTEAFF.

The chain carries TRBV5-6 and TRBJ2-2; 9 nucleotides align to TRBD1. Germline lookup yields CDR1 SGHDT and CDR2 YYEEEE. Trimming cost V 0 bases and J 4 bases; bases outside gene matches: 4. The CDR3 is made up of 16 amino acids. The CDR3 protein is CASSLGGTGTTGELFF. Written as DNA, the CDR3 is TGTGCCAGCAGCTTGGGCGGGACAGGGACCACCGGGGAGCTGTTTTTT. Variable domain in full (rest from reference TRBV5-6 and TRBJ2-2): DAGVTQSPTHLIKTRGQQVTLRCSPKSGHDTVSWYQQALGQGPQFIFQYYEEEERQRGNFPDRFSGHQFPNYSSELNVNALLLGDSALYLCASSLGGTGTTGELFFGEGSRLTVL.

The chain carries TRBV4-3 and TRBJ2-2; D call uncertain. V was clipped by 0 bases and J by 8 bases, with 13 bases between them. CDR3 size: 15 residues. Germline loops: CDR1 LGHNA, CDR2 YSLEER. The CDR3 spells CASSQDRAITGELFF. CDR3 bases: TGCGCCAGCAGCCAAGATCGGGCGATCACTGGGGAGCTGTTTTTT.

This clonotype was recorded many times. This rearrangement joins TRBV20-1 to TRBJ1-5; 9 bases are shared with TRBD1. The CDR3 is made up of 14 amino acids. The J segment lost 9 bases and the V segment lost 6 bases, leaving 12 bases of the junction unmatched. Germline V gene data show CDR1 as DFQATT and CDR2 as SNEGSKA (reference sequence). CDR3 in amino acids: CSATAGTGHRPQHF. CDR3 DNA: TGCAGTGCCACCGCCGGGACAGGGCATCGGCCCCAGCATTTT.